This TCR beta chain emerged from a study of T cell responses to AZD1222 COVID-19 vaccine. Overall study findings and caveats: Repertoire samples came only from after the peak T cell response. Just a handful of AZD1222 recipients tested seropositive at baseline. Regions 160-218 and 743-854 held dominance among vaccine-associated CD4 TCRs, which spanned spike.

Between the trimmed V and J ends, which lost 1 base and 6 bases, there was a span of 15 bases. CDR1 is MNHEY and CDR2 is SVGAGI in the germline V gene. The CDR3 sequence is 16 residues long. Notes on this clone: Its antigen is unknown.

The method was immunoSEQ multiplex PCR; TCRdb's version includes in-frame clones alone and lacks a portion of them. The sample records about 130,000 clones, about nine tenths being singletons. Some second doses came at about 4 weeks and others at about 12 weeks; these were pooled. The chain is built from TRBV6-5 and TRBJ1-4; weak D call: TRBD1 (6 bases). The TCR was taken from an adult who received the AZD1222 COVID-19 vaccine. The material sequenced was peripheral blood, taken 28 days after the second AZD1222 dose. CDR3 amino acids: CASSYYAQGRDEKLFF. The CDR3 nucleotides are TGTGCCAGCAGTTACTATGCACAGGGTAGGGATGAAAAACTGTTTTTT.